One and the same sample provided the 8 T cell receptor beta chains below, sequenced in a study of PD-1 blockade in classical Hodgkin lymphoma. Clones were read by immunoSEQ multiplex PCR, and TCRdb kept only the in-frame ones, dropping some. There are over 2,000 clones in the sample; around 64% occur only once, and 60% to 80% lies in the top ten. The sample's time point: cycle 4 day 1 (C4D1), after about 6 weeks of nivolumab. Every patient experienced relapse after autologous stem cell transplantation, and brentuximab vedotin exposure varied. Negative selection with magnets was how CD8+ T cells were isolated from the thawed PBMCs. The material was CD8+ T cells from blood, obtained before the fourth cycle of nivolumab. The source of these receptors is a human donor with classical Hodgkin lymphoma.

This chain uses TRBV2 with TRBJ2-3; the D call may be TRBD1 or TRBD2 (5 bases each). This CDR3 is built from 14 residues. Germline lookup yields CDR1 SNHLY and CDR2 FYNNEI. With 5 bases removed from V and 6 bases from J, the gap between germline ends came to 15 bases. DNA of the CDR3: TGTGCCAGCAGTCCCGGGACCCCGGCGGATACGCAGTATTTT. Translation gives CASSPGTPADTQYF.

V is TRBV20-1 and J is TRBJ1-3; D gene uncertain. CDR1 DFQATT and CDR2 SNEGSKA come from the germline V gene (reference sequence). Deletions cut 1 base from V and 5 bases from J, with 3 bases between. CDR3 length: 11 residues. CDR3 nucleotides: TGCAGTGCTAGAGTCCGAAACACCATATATTTT. This translates into CSARVRNTIYF.

This rearrangement joins TRBV18 to TRBJ2-2; D might be TRBD1 (5 bases). V was shortened by 3 bases and J by 1 base, with 6 bases between the two germline ends. The length of the CDR3 is 14 residues. Germline V CDR1 and CDR2: KGHSH, LQKENI. The CDR3 bases are TGTGCCAGCTCACCGGGGCAGAACACCGGGGAGCTGTTTTTT. Translated: CASSPGQNTGELFF.

This rearrangement joins TRBV27 to TRBJ1-1; D gene unclear. Germline V gene data show CDR1 as MNHEY and CDR2 as SMNVEV (reference sequence). Trimming took off 3 bases at V and 2 bases at J, with 16 bases between the two ends. CDR3 length equals 16 residues. CDR3 residues: CASSFGYVGRNTEAFF. CDR3 nucleotide sequence: TGTGCCAGCAGTTTCGGCTATGTGGGAAGAAACACTGAAGCTTTCTTT.

This chain connects TRBV15 to TRBJ2-1; D may be TRBD2 (6 bases). Trimming took off 1 base at V and 7 bases at J, with 14 bases between the two ends. CDR1 is LNHNV and CDR2 is YYDKDF in the germline V gene (reference sequence). There are 15 residues in the CDR3. The CDR3 DNA reads as TGTGCCACCAGCAGAGGGGCGGGAATGAAAAATGAGCAGTTCTTC. Protein sequence: CATSRGAGMKNEQFF.

The rearrangement links TRBV7-9 to TRBJ2-7; perhaps TRBD2 as D (5 bases). V was cut by 1 base and J by 6 bases, with 7 bases left in between. The CDR3 sequence is 12 residues long. The germline V gene has CDR1 SEHNR and CDR2 FQNEAQ (reference sequence). The CDR3 DNA sequence: TGTGCCAGCAGCTTAGTAGCGACCGAGCAGTACTTC. Residues: CASSLVATEQYF.

This chain's CDR3 is CASSLTGGGQYEQYF. The CDR3 DNA reads TGTGCCAGCAGTTTGACGGGGGGGGGCCAATACGAGCAGTACTTC. The chain recombines TRBV6-6 with TRBJ2-7; 8 nucleotides match TRBD2. V was pared by 4 bases and J by 4 bases, with 9 bases of the junction left unmatched. CDR3 size: 15 residues. The germline CDR1 and CDR2 sequences are MNHNY and SVGAGI (reference sequence).

The genes are TRBV6-5 and TRBJ2-7, with 8 bases that match TRBD2. Trimming cost V 0 bases and J 3 bases; bases outside gene matches: 1. The germline CDR1 and CDR2 sequences are MNHEY and SVGAGI. CDR3 length: 14 residues. The CDR3 loop reads CASSYSGTSYEQYF. The CDR3 bases are TGTGCCAGCAGTTACTCCGGGACTAGCTACGAGCAGTACTTC.